This TCR beta chain originates from a study of cytomegalovirus exposure and HLA in healthy donors. Study observations and caveats: Among the CMV-associated chains, three were confirmed in vitro as specific for CMV antigens.

Germline CDR1 is SEHNR and CDR2 is FQNEAQ (reference sequence). There are 15 residues in the CDR3. Primers included in the PCR were 60 Vbeta and 13 Jbeta primers. Using immunoSEQ multiplex PCR, the repertoire was profiled, and TCRdb retains in-frame clones only, with some absent. The table lists 120,000 or so clones, roughly 76% of them singletons, with about 3.3% in the top ten. The sample holds one count of this clone. Its antigen remains unidentified. Relative to the germline gene, one junction end is altered; a read error may explain this. Input material: PBMCs. The clonotype originates from a woman aged 50 to 60 in good health and CMV-seronegative. This chain links TRBV7-9 with TRBJ2-7, with D possibly matching TRBD2 (5 bases). The CDR3 protein is CSSSLAAGSSYEQYF. CDR3 DNA: TGTTCCAGCAGCTTAGCAGCTGGGAGCTCCTACGAGCAGTACTTC.